This TCR beta chain was documented in a study of OX40 agonist ivuxolimab in advanced cancers. Across the study: Intravenous ivuxolimab was administered to patients every 2 weeks at 0.01 to 10 mg/kg.

The study's findings and limits: By week 6 at 0.1 to 3.0 mg/kg, blood CD4+ and CD8+ T cells had expanded clonally. Several nonresponders also turned out to have low normalized T-cell clonal expansion.

On this clone itself: The target antigen is unknown.

The CDR3 is 15 residues long. The germline gives CDR1 MGHDK, CDR2 SYGVNS. With 5 bases clipped from V and 1 base from J, the junction kept 7 bases outside the gene matches. Here immunoSEQ multiplex PCR was the method, and the copy in TCRdb shows in-frame clones only, minus some. This sample yields 50,000 to 65,000 clones, of which around nine tenths are seen a single time; around 0.8% belongs to the top ten. The chain combines TRBV25-1 with TRBJ2-7, with 8 bases lining up with TRBD1. The source is an adult with an advanced solid tumor such as melanoma, head and neck, liver or kidney cancer. The sequencing used CD4+ or CD8+ T cells sorted from blood, collected in a trial of the OX40 agonist ivuxolimab. CDR3 in DNA: TGTGCCAGCAGTCCGCCTCGGACAGGGTCCTACGAGCAGTACTTC. Translation gives CASSPPRTGSYEQYF.